This T cell receptor beta chain originates from a study of T cell responses to AZD1222 COVID-19 vaccine. Study context: Second-dose intervals near 4 or 12 weeks were combined. Study-wide results and caveats: Baseline seropositivity occurred in only a handful of AZD1222 recipients. Donors were largely white British and mainly female; clonal diversity was possibly underestimated. Nearly half of spike-specific TCRs reportedly target variant regions that are unmutated in the B.1.351 and B.1.1.7 variants.

Germline-derived CDR1 and CDR2 are LNHDA and SQIVND (reference sequence). Trimming cost V 6 bases and J 1 base; bases outside gene matches: 7. The CDR3 extends over 15 amino acids. Only one count was recorded for this clone. The antigen remains undetermined. Sequencing used immunoSEQ multiplex PCR; TCRdb keeps in-frame clones, though not all of them. The sample comprises about 150,000 clones, roughly 92% of which are singletons, and around 1.3% rests with the top ten. This chain uses TRBV19 with TRBJ2-7, with 9 bases that match TRBD1. This sequence was found in an adult in good health. Sequencing was performed on peripheral blood, taken on day 0 of AZD1222 vaccination. The DNA for the CDR3 is TGTGCCAGTAGCAGCCCCGGGACAGGGTCCTACGAGCAGTACTTC. Translating gives CASSSPGTGSYEQYF.